This is a list of T cell receptor beta chains from one sample in a study of cytomegalovirus exposure and HLA in healthy donors. The data were produced by immunoSEQ multiplex PCR, yet TCRdb's version contains in-frame clones alone and is incomplete. The table has around 130,000 clones, roughly 88% seen once. Sequenced input: PBMCs. These receptors were collected from a man aged 45 to 65 in good health and CMV-seronegative. Both conserved end residues are part of each CDR3.

CDR3 length	V gene	J gene	CDR3 protein
12	TRBV7-2	TRBJ2-3	CASSPHTDTQYF
14	TRBV5-1	TRBJ1-1	CASSPAGTTSEAFF
17	TRBV5-6	TRBJ2-3	CASSLPGGLKLRSTQYF
18	TRBV10-1	TRBJ1-2	CASTRDRQDERPYYGYTF
13	TRBV10-3	TRBJ1-5	CAIADRENQPQHF
14	TRBV19	TRBJ2-2	CASSMTGGTGELFF
15	TRBV19	TRBJ1-5	CASSNNPPGNQPQHF
14	TRBV5-1	TRBJ2-7	CASSPGQGAYEQYF
14	TRBV9	TRBJ2-1	CASSVGLADNEQFF
13	TRBV5-4	TRBJ1-2	CASSTDRLYGYTF
16	TRBV11-2	TRBJ1-1	CASSLGGDRMNTEAFF
17	TRBV15	TRBJ2-7	CATSGLAGGQSSYEQYF
15	TRBV4-1	TRBJ2-4	CASSQRPEGGHIQYF
15	TRBV7-9	TRBJ1-1	CASSLGGGANTEAFF
13	TRBV6-5	TRBJ1-2	CASYGGPNYGYTF
14	TRBV10-3	TRBJ1-2	CAIRGGRTNYGYTF
13	TRBV11-2	TRBJ2-7	CASSSAGGNEQYF
14	TRBV15	TRBJ2-2	CATSRDEGTGELFF
18	TRBV5-4	TRBJ2-2	CASSEKGLAGFNTGELFF
17	TRBV4-1	TRBJ2-7	CASSQDAQGFLSYEQYF
14	TRBV27	TRBJ1-2	CASSLRGTDYGYTF
15	TRBV2	TRBJ2-2	CASSTPGTYTGELFF
11	TRBV6-5	TRBJ2-5	CASSEGTVRYF
14	TRBV6-1	TRBJ1-1	CASTLQGPNTEAFF
16	TRBV9	TRBJ2-2	CASSVLAGEHTGELFF
16	TRBV2	TRBJ2-7	CASSPTRGTGRYEQYF
16	TRBV4-1	TRBJ1-1	CASSQPGTGGLTEAFF